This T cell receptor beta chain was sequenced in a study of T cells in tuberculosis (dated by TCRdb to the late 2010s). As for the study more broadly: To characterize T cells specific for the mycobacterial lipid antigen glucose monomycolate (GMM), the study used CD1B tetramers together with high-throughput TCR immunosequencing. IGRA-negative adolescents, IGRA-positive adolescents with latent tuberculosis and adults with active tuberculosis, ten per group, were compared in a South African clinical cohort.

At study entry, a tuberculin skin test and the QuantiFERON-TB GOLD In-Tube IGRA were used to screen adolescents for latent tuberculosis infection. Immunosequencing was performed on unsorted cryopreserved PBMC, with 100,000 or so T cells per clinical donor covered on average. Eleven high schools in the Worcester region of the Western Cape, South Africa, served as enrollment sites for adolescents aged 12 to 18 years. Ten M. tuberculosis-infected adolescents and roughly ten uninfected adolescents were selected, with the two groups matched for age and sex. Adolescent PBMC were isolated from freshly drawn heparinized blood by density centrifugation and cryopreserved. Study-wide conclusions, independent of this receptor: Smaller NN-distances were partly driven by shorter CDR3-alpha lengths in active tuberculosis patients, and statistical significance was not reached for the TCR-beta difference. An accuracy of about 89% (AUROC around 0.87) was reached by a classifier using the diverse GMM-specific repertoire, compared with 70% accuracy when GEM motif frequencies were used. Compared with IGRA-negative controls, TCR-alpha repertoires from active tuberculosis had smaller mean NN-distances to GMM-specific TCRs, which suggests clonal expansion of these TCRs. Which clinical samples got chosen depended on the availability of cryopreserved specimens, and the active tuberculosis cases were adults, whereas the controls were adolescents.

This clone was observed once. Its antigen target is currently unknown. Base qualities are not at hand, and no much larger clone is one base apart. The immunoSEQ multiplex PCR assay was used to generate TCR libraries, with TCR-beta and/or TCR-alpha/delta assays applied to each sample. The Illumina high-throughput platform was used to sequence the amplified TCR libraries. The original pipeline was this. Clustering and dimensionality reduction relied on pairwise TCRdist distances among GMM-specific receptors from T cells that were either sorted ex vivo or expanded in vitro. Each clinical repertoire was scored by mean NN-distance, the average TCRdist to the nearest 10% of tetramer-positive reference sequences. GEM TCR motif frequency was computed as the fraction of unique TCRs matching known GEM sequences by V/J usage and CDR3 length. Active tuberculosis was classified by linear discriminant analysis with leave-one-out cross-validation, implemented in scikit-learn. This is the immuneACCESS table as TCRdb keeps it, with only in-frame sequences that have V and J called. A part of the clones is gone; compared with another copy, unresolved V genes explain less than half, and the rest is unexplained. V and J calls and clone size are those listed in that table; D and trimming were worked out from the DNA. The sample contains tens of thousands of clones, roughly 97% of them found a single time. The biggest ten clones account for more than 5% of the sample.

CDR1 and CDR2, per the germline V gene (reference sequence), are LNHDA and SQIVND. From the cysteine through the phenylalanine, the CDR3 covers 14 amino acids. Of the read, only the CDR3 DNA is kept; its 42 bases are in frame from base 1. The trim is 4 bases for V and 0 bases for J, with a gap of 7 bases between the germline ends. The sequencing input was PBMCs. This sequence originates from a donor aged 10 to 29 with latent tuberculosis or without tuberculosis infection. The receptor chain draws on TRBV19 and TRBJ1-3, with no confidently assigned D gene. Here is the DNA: TGTGCCAGTAGTAATACAATCTCTGGAAACACCATATATTTT. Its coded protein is CASSNTISGNTIYF.